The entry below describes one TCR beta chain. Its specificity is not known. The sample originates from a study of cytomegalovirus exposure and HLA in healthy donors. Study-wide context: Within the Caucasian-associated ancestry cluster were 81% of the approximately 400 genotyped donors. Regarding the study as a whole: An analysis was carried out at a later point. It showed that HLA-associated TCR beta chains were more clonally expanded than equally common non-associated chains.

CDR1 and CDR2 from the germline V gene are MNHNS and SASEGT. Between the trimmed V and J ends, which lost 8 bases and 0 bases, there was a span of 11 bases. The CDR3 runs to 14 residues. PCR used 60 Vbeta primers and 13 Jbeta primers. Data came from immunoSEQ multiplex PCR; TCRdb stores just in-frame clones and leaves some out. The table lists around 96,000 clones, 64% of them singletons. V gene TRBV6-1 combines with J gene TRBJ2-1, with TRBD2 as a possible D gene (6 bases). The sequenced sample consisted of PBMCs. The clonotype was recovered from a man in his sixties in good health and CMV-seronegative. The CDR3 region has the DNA TGTGCCAGCTTTCGGGGAGGCTCCTACAATGAGCAGTTCTTC. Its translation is CASFRGGSYNEQFF.